The clone carrying this T cell receptor beta chain was detected only a few times. The data were obtained in a study of beta chain features in type 1 diabetes. Isolated RNA was reverse transcribed in full, so expressed TCRB transcripts were sequenced. Libraries were prepared by immunoSEQ multiplex PCR; TCRdb keeps only in-frame clonotypes and omits some of them. Of 330,000 or so clones listed, about 19% are singletons. The length of the CDR3 is 13 residues. Germline CDR1 SQVTM, CDR2 ANQGSEA. The trim removed 7 bases at V and 2 bases at J, leaving 4 bases unmatched. The sequence was collected from a woman between 18 and 29 years old in good health. Sequencing was carried out using naive CD4+ T cells from blood. The rearrangement uses TRBV29-1 and TRBJ2-1, with 8 bases identical to TRBD1. The CDR3 here is CSDRDRTYNEQFF. Written as DNA, the CDR3 is TGCAGCGATCGGGACAGGACCTACAATGAGCAGTTCTTC.